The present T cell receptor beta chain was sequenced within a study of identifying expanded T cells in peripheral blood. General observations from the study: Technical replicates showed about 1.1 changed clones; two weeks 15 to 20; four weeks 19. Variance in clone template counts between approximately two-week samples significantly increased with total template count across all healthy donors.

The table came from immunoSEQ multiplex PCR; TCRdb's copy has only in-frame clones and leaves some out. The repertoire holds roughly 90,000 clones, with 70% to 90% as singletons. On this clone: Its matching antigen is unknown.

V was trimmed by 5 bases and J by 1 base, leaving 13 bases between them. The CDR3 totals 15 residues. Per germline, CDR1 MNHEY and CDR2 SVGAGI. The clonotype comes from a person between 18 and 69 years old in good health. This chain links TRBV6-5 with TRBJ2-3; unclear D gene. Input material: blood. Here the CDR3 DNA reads TGTGCCAGCAGTCCAGAAGGGTTGGGCACAGATACGCAGTATTTT. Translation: CASSPEGLGTDTQYF.